A selection of T cell receptor beta chains follows, all from one sample in a study of human T cells and chemical hapten exposure. TCRdb reanalysed the RACE reads using MiXCR and keeps one entry per CDR3 protein. This repertoire shows about 97,000 distinct CDR3 sequences, 25% to 35% found once; its top ten account for about 9.3%. This specimen was whole blood, taken in connection with sensitization to the hapten diphenylcyclopropenone (DPC). Every receptor here comes from a man aged 40-55 years with alopecia areata. Some clones in this sample may be carry-over from other donors' samples. Each CDR3 is given with its conserved first and last residue. The D gene is left open where the match is weak. A clone size is listed for some rows: how often the clone was seen (once, few, many), or a class if it is expanded.

abundance: NA
j_gene: TRBJ2-2
v_gene: TRBV5-4
d_gene: TRBD2
CDR3nt: TGTGCCAGCAGCCAAGGGACTAGCGGGAGACCCGGGGAGCTGTTTTTT
CDR3aa: CASSQGTSGRPGELFF

abundance: NA
j_gene: TRBJ2-7
v_gene: TRBV4-1
d_gene: TRBD1
CDR3nt: TGCGCCAGCAGCCTGACAGGGGGAAATGCCTACGAGCAGTACTTC
CDR3aa: CASSLTGGNAYEQYF

abundance: NA
j_gene: TRBJ2-7
v_gene: TRBV28
d_gene: NA
CDR3nt: TGTGCCAGCAGTCTTGTTTTAGGGGCCTACGAGCAGTACTTC
CDR3aa: CASSLVLGAYEQYF

abundance: NA
j_gene: TRBJ2-7
v_gene: TRBV6-2/TRBV6-3
d_gene: TRBD1
CDR3nt: TGTGCCAGCAGTACTCAAGGACAGGGTTCCTACGAGCAGTACTTC
CDR3aa: CASSTQGQGSYEQYF

abundance: NA
j_gene: TRBJ2-7
v_gene: TRBV7-6
d_gene: NA
CDR3nt: TGTGCCAGCAGCTTCACCAGGGCCTACGAGCAGTACTTC
CDR3aa: CASSFTRAYEQYF

abundance: few
j_gene: TRBJ2-1
v_gene: TRBV20-1
d_gene: NA
CDR3nt: TGCAGTGTAGATACGGGGTTCTTC
CDR3aa: CSVDTGFF

abundance: NA
j_gene: TRBJ2-5
v_gene: TRBV20-1
d_gene: NA
CDR3nt: TGCAGTGCTAGAGTGATGGCAGGGGATAAGAGGGGAGAGACCCAGTACTTC
CDR3aa: CSARVMAGDKRGETQYF

abundance: NA
j_gene: TRBJ1-1
v_gene: TRBV5-1
d_gene: NA
CDR3nt: TGCGCCAGCAGCTTGGCATGGGGGCGCGAGACTGAAGCTTTCTTT
CDR3aa: CASSLAWGRETEAFF

abundance: many
j_gene: TRBJ2-6
v_gene: TRBV14
d_gene: NA
CDR3nt: TGTGCCAGCAGCCAGCAGGGGAGAGGGGCCAACGTCCTGACTTTC
CDR3aa: CASSQQGRGANVLTF

abundance: NA
j_gene: TRBJ2-5
v_gene: TRBV18
d_gene: NA
CDR3nt: TGTGCCAGCTACCGAGGAAACCAAGAGACCCAGTACTTC
CDR3aa: CASYRGNQETQYF

abundance: NA
j_gene: TRBJ2-3
v_gene: TRBV19
d_gene: TRBD2
CDR3nt: TGTGCCAGCACTTTAGCGGGAGCGCGACCAGATACGCAGTATTTT
CDR3aa: CASTLAGARPDTQYF

abundance: few
j_gene: TRBJ2-2
v_gene: TRBV28
d_gene: NA
CDR3nt: TGTGCCAGCAGTTTCGGGACCGAGATTGCCCCGGAGCTGTTTTTT
CDR3aa: CASSFGTEIAPELFF

abundance: NA
j_gene: TRBJ2-3
v_gene: TRBV20-1
d_gene: TRBD2
CDR3nt: TGCAGTGCTCCTACCACTAGCGGGAGCACAGATACGCAGTATTTT
CDR3aa: CSAPTTSGSTDTQYF

abundance: NA
j_gene: TRBJ1-2
v_gene: TRBV27
d_gene: TRBD1
CDR3nt: TGTGCCAGCAGTTTAAGCAGGGGGTCCTATGGCGACACCTTC
CDR3aa: CASSLSRGSYGDTF